This entry is about one T cell receptor beta chain. This clonotype was counted only a few times. Its target antigen remains unknown. No quality values exist for individual bases; no much larger clone is one base distant. From the germline V gene, CDR1 is SGDLS and CDR2 is YYNGEE. Measured from the cysteine to the phenylalanine, the CDR3 is 12 residues long. Only CDR3 DNA is held: 36 bases, read in frame from base 1. V and J lose 0 bases and 8 bases, and a span of 5 bases separates them. Peripheral blood CD8+ and CD4+ T cells from healthy donors, Susac syndrome patients and multiple sclerosis patients were profiled by high-throughput TCR beta sequencing. Recently defined diagnostic criteria for definite or probable disease were met by the Susac syndrome patients. Bulk CD8+ and CD4+ T cells were purified magnetically by negative isolation, whereas CD8+ TEMRA cells were enriched by FACS. Blood was collected in EDTA tubes and processed within 24 hours, with PBMCs isolated through density gradient centrifugation. PBMCs intended for TCR sequencing were cryopreserved in liquid nitrogen and thawed later in a water bath at 37 degrees C. The sorted or isolated CD4+, CD8+ and CD8+ TEMRA cells reached a purity of at least 90%.

The sample comes from a study of CD8 T cells in Susac syndrome (dated 2019 in TCRdb). With regard to the full study: Of the Susac syndrome patients who were sequenced, six had clinically active disease and roughly 8 were in clinical remission. CD8+ T cell repertoire clonality was compared between about a dozen healthy donors, roughly 14 Susac syndrome patients and 15 multiple sclerosis patients. At blood withdrawal, Susac syndrome patients were therapy-naive, treated with corticosteroids (with IVIg additionally given to some), or treated with IVIg alone. Whether CD8+ T cell activation and differentiation in Susac syndrome was antigen driven was tested using repertoire sequencing. The full study reports these points: Clonal expansion was seen in Susac syndrome CD8+ repertoires, peaking in CD8+ TEMRA cells and being greater in clinically active patients than in remitting ones. The TCR sequencing and HLA analysis was acknowledged to have included a relatively small number of individuals. In the total CD8+ and CD8+ TEMRA repertoires, sixteen and five Susac-specific public clones, respectively, were identified.

RNA was extracted with the RNeasy kit and about 0.5 to 1 ug was reverse transcribed using random hexamers. The immunoSEQ multiplex PCR assay, covering 54 Vbeta and 13 Jbeta segments, was used to amplify TCR beta CDR3 regions. PCR amplification bias was corrected by using a synthetic template baseline for primer optimization and computational correction. The authors' pipeline ran thus. Reads were assigned to V, D and J genes according to IMGT and analyzed in immunoSEQ Analyzer, with only productive sequences retained. Clonality was computed as one minus Shannon entropy normalized by log2 of the number of productive unique sequences. For each patient and control, public and private clones were evaluated among the 100 most prevalent clones. Susac-specific clones were defined as absent from healthy and MS cohorts, over a thousand published viral clones and other ImmuneACCESS disease sequences. The public reads were reprocessed in TCRdb via fastp at Q25 and MiXCR, keeping in-frame beta chains. Identical CDR3 protein sequences are pooled into one entry, listed with their most common genes and DNA. The V and J calls come from TCRdb's annotation, not from the publication. For this sample the table gives 95,000 to 150,000 distinct CDR3 sequences, of which about 93% were detected only once. Of the sample, about 0.28% falls within the top ten clones.

The source material was CD8+ T cells from PBMCs. This TCR was sampled from a human donor with Susac syndrome. The chain is assembled from TRBV9 and TRBJ2-2; the D gene identity is not certain. CDR3 protein: CASSVEGGELFF. The DNA sequence is as follows: TGTGCCAGCAGCGTAGAGGGTGGGGAGCTGTTTTTT. Supplemented by the reference TRBV9 and TRBJ2-2 proteins around the CDR3, the complete variable domain is DSGVTQTPKHLITATGQRVTLRCSPRSGDLSVYWYQQSLDQGLQFLIQYYNGEERAKGNILERFSAQQFPDLHSELNLSSLELGDSALYFCASSVEGGELFFGEGSRLTVL.